This is a list of T cell receptor beta chains from one sample in a study of CD8 T cells in ankylosing spondylitis. One entry per CDR3 protein results from TCRdb running MiXCR on the 5' RACE reads. There are about 320,000 distinct CDR3 sequences in the sample; roughly 12% occur only once, and roughly 9.2% lies in the top ten. The source material was blood, either unsorted or a sorted T cell fraction (not recorded which). Source of these receptors: a female donor with ankylosing spondylitis or in good health (not recorded which). Each CDR3 is given with its conserved first and last residue. The D gene is left open where the match is weak. Not all rows give a size; the values are once, few, many and, for expanded clones, a class.

v_call	clone_size	d_call	j_call	cdr3_nt	cdr3_aa
TRBV25-1	many	.	TRBJ2-5	TGTGCCAGCTTACCTGAGCGAGAGACCCAGTACTTC	CASLPERETQYF
TRBV20-1	few	TRBD2	TRBJ2-1	TGCAGTGCTAGTCTCCGCGGGGGGGTATACAATGAGCAGTTCTTC	CSASLRGGVYNEQFF
TRBV10-3	.	.	TRBJ2-1	TGTGCCATCAGTGAGTCTGGGGGCCATAATGAGCAGTTCTTC	CAISESGGHNEQFF
TRBV2	many	.	TRBJ2-7	TGTGCCAGCAATTTGTCAGGAGAGCAGTACTTC	CASNLSGEQYF
TRBV7-2	many	TRBD2	TRBJ2-1	TGTGCCAGCCAAACCGGGGCTAGCGGGATAAATGAGCAGTTCTTC	CASQTGASGINEQFF
TRBV10-3	many	.	TRBJ2-1	TGTGCCATCAGTCGATCCAATCCATACAATGAGCAGTTCTTC	CAISRSNPYNEQFF
TRBV19	few	.	TRBJ2-3	TGTGCCAGTAGTATTGACATTTTGACAGATACGCAGTATTTT	CASSIDILTDTQYF
TRBV5-1	.	TRBD1	TRBJ1-4	TGCGCCAGCAGCTCGGGACCCGGGACAGGGGGTGAAAAACTGTTTTTT	CASSSGPGTGGEKLFF
TRBV6-5	many	.	TRBJ2-7	TGTGCCAGCAGTCGGGTTAAGGGCGGTGAGCAGTACTTC	CASSRVKGGEQYF
TRBV5-1	few	.	TRBJ2-5	TGCGCCAGCAGAGGTATGCAAGAGACCCAGTACTTC	CASRGMQETQYF
TRBV5-1	many	.	TRBJ2-3	TGCGCCAGCAGCTTGGCCTCGGAAGATACGCAGTATTTT	CASSLASEDTQYF
TRBV29-1	many	TRBD1	TRBJ1-5	TGCAGCGTTTGGACAGGGGACGGGAGCAATCAGCCCCAGCATTTT	CSVWTGDGSNQPQHF
TRBV6-2/TRBV6-3	many	.	TRBJ2-7	TGTGCCAGCAGTTACCCATCACCCTACGAGCAGTACTTC	CASSYPSPYEQYF
TRBV6-1	many	TRBD1	TRBJ2-7	TGTGCCAGCAGTACCGGGACAGGAGTTAACGAGCAGTACTTC	CASSTGTGVNEQYF
TRBV27	few	.	TRBJ2-6	TGTGCCAGCAGTCGGGTTGACTCTGGGGCCAACGTCCTGACTTTC	CASSRVDSGANVLTF
TRBV5-8	many	.	TRBJ1-2	TGTGCCAGCAGCTTGGGACAGCCAGGCTATGGCTACACCTTC	CASSLGQPGYGYTF
TRBV7-2	many	.	TRBJ1-1	TGTGCCAGCAGCGCGGACGGAATGAACACTGAAGCTTTCTTT	CASSADGMNTEAFF
TRBV5-1	many	.	TRBJ2-7	TGCGCCAGCAGCTTGAACAGCGACCCCTACGAGCAGTACTTC	CASSLNSDPYEQYF
TRBV11-2	few	.	TRBJ2-1	TGTGCCAGCAACATGGGCGTGAGTGGCAATGAGCAGTTCTTC	CASNMGVSGNEQFF
TRBV14	.	.	TRBJ1-3	TGTGCCAGCAGCCAAGTTTTTTATTCTGGAAACACCATATATTTT	CASSQVFYSGNTIYF
TRBV5-4	once	TRBD2	TRBJ2-1	TGTGCCAGCAGCTTAAGCGGGGGGTTGGGGCAGTTCTTC	CASSLSGGLGQFF
TRBV27	.	.	TRBJ1-1	TGTGCCAGCAGTTTATCGAGGGCCTTTGGGGGAAGGTTCCCTGAAGCTTTCTTT	CASSLSRAFGGRFPEAFF
TRBV11-2	few	.	TRBJ2-7	TGTGCCAGCAGCTTAAACCGAGACACATACTACGAGCAGTACTTC	CASSLNRDTYYEQYF
TRBV20-1	many	TRBD2	TRBJ2-3	TGCAGTGCTCCTAGCGGGGGGGTCACAGATACGCAGTATTTT	CSAPSGGVTDTQYF
TRBV28	few	TRBD2	TRBJ2-7	TGTGCCAGCAGTTTTAGCGGGGTCGAGCAGTACTTC	CASSFSGVEQYF
TRBV7-3	.	.	TRBJ1-6	TGTGCCAGCAGCTTATTGCATCGAGGGAATAATTCACCCCTCCACTTT	CASSLLHRGNNSPLHF
TRBV20-1	many	TRBD1	TRBJ2-2	TGCAGCGCTACCAGGGGGCAGGTCGGGGAGCTGTTTTTT	CSATRGQVGELFF
TRBV27	many	.	TRBJ1-5	TGTGCCAGCAGTTTAGTACAGGGACTCAATCAGCCCCAGCATTTT	CASSLVQGLNQPQHF
TRBV2	few	.	TRBJ1-5	TGTGCCAGCCACACGATGGGGAGTCAGCCCCAGCATTTT	CASHTMGSQPQHF
TRBV20-1	many	.	TRBJ2-7	TGCAGTGCAGACTCAAGAGAGATCTACGAGCAGTACTTC	CSADSREIYEQYF
TRBV29-1	many	.	TRBJ1-2	TGCAGCGCCTGGCCACTGGGCTATGGCTACACCTTC	CSAWPLGYGYTF
TRBV29-1	many	.	TRBJ2-2	TGCAGCGTTATGGCACAGGCCGGCGGGGAGCTGTTTTTT	CSVMAQAGGELFF
TRBV4-1	few	TRBD2	TRBJ2-3	TGCGCCAGCAGCCAAGATGGGGGAAAGACTAGCGGGTCAACAGATACGCAGTATTTT	CASSQDGGKTSGSTDTQYF
TRBV5-1	many	.	TRBJ2-7	TGCGCCAGCAGCTTGGGCGGCCGATTGAGCTCCTACGAGCAGTACTTC	CASSLGGRLSSYEQYF
TRBV20-1	many	TRBD1	TRBJ1-6	TGCAGTGCTAGAGATCACGGACAGGGCAATTCACCCCTCCACTTT	CSARDHGQGNSPLHF
TRBV20-1	many	TRBD1	TRBJ1-2	TGCAGCGTGGCCATACAGGGGAACTATGGCTACACCTTC	CSVAIQGNYGYTF
TRBV6-5	.	.	TRBJ1-4	TGTGCCAGCAGTTACGGGGACCGTGCAACTATTGAAAAACTGTTTTTT	CASSYGDRATIEKLFF
TRBV6-6	many	.	TRBJ2-1	TGTGCCAGCGTCTCCACCTCCTACAATGAGCAGTTCTTC	CASVSTSYNEQFF
TRBV7-2	.	TRBD1	TRBJ1-1	TGTGCCAGCAGTTCCTACAGGGGCGCCATGAACACTGAAGCTTTCTTT	CASSSYRGAMNTEAFF
TRBV10-3	.	TRBD1	TRBJ2-2	TGTGCCATCAGCGTTTTGGGACAGGAGAACACCGGGGAGCTGTTTTTT	CAISVLGQENTGELFF
TRBV6-5	few	TRBD1	TRBJ2-4	TGTGCCAGCAGTTACGCAGAGGGGGCTTGGAACATTCAGTACTTC	CASSYAEGAWNIQYF
TRBV7-8	many	.	TRBJ1-1	TGTGCCAGCAGCCATAAAAGGGACGTTTGGAACACTGAAGCTTTCTTT	CASSHKRDVWNTEAFF
TRBV20-1	.	.	TRBJ2-7	TGCAGTGCTAGTGAGGGCAGCTACGAGCAGTACTTC	CSASEGSYEQYF
TRBV12-3/TRBV12-4	many	.	TRBJ2-1	TGTGCCAGCAGTTTGCGGGTGACCTACAATGAGCAGTTCTTC	CASSLRVTYNEQFF